This passage covers 20 T cell receptor beta chains from one sample sequenced in a study of blood T cell repertoires in COVID-19. Some clones are missing from TCRdb's copy, which holds only in-frame ones; the method was immunoSEQ multiplex PCR. The sample records approximately 200,000 clones, over 80% being singletons. Sequenced input: PBMCs or T cells enriched from blood (not recorded which). The receptor source for this set is a man between 18 and 35 years old with acute COVID-19.

The CDR3 region has the DNA TGTGCCAGCAGCCCCCCGATGGGGCCCGGGCTGTTTTTT. The encoded protein is CASSPPMGPGLFF. The chain recombines TRBV7-9 with TRBJ1-4, with D possibly matching TRBD1 (5 bases). There are 13 residues in the CDR3. From germline, CDR1 is SEHNR and CDR2 FQNEAQ (reference sequence). V lost 5 bases and J lost 14, with 18 bases in between.

The V gene is TRBV10-1, the J gene TRBJ2-1; 13 positions agree with TRBD2. The ends lost 5 bases at V and 3 bases at J; junction bases unmatched: 4. Looked up from germline, CDR1 is WNHNN and CDR2 is SYGVQD (reference sequence). This CDR3 has 16 amino acids. The CDR3 DNA reads TGCGCCAGCAGTACCGGGACTAGCGGGATCTACAATGAGCAGTTCTTC. It specifies CASSTGTSGIYNEQFF.

The chain uses TRBV7-9 and TRBJ2-7; 7 positions match TRBD1. This CDR3 comprises 13 residues. Per the germline V gene, CDR1 is SEHNR and CDR2 is FQNEAQ (reference sequence). Trimming at V came to 4 bases and at J to 1 base, leaving 1 base not matched to a gene. The chain's CDR3 is CASSSTGSYEQYF. The CDR3 DNA follows: TGTGCCAGCAGCTCGACAGGGTCCTACGAGCAGTACTTC.

The rearrangement links TRBV28 to TRBJ1-4, with 7 bases matching TRBD1. The J segment lost 5 bases and the V segment lost 10 bases, leaving 7 bases of the junction unmatched. The CDR3 is 13 residues long. Per the germline V gene, CDR1 is MDHEN and CDR2 is SYDVKM. CDR3 loop: CAISGQVNEKLFF. The CDR3 DNA sequence: TGTGCCATATCTGGACAGGTCAATGAAAAACTGTTTTTT.

This chain uses TRBV7-9 with TRBJ1-4, with D possibly being TRBD1 (6 bases). V was shortened by 5 bases and J by 0 bases, with 7 bases between the two germline ends. In germline, CDR1 is SEHNR, CDR2 FQNEAQ (reference sequence). CDR3 length: 14 residues. The CDR3 is CASSPGATNEKLFF. DNA of the CDR3: TGTGCCAGCAGCCCAGGGGCAACTAATGAAAAACTGTTTTTT. Supplemented by reference TRBV7-9 and TRBJ1-4, the full variable domain reads DTGVSQNPRHKITKRGQNVTFRCDPISEHNRLYWYRQTLGQGPEFLTYFQNEAQLEKSRLLSDRFSAERPKGSFSTLEIQRTEQGDSAMYLCASSPGATNEKLFFGSGTQLSVL.

The V call is TRBV4-3, the J call TRBJ2-1; TRBD1 matches 7 bases. Germline V lookup: CDR1 LGHNA, CDR2 YSLEER. The CDR3 loop spans 14 amino acids. The trim removed 3 bases at V and 5 bases at J, leaving 4 bases unmatched. The CDR3 here is CASSQGTEDNEQFF. DNA of the CDR3: TGCGCCAGCAGCCAGGGGACAGAGGACAATGAGCAGTTCTTC.

The chain employs TRBV4-1 and TRBJ2-1, with TRBD2 identical over 11 bases. The CDR3 sequence is 16 residues long. CDR1 is MGHRA, CDR2 YSYEKL, per germline. After removal of 4 bases from V and 8 bases from J, the junction contained 10 bases not matched to a gene. Written as DNA, the CDR3 is TGCGCCAGCAGCCGCTTACTAGCGGGAGATAGGTATGAGCAGTTCTTC. As protein: CASSRLLAGDRYEQFF.

This clone was seen more than once but under ten times. Here the CDR3 DNA reads TGTGCCAGCAGTGCCCGACTAGCGGATGGGCCCAATGAGCAGTTCTTC. This sequence encodes CASSARLADGPNEQFF. The chain has TRBV6-1 and TRBJ2-1; 9 bases are shared with TRBD2. This CDR3 spans 16 amino acids. Germline V lookup: CDR1 MNHNS, CDR2 SASEGT. The V segment lost 4 bases and the J segment 6 bases; nucleotides outside the gene matches: 10.

This clone has just one count. The chain couples TRBV3-1 (or the pseudogene TRBV3-2) to TRBJ1-2; TRBD1 might be the D (6 bases). CDR3 length: 12 residues. V shed 6 bases and J shed 8 bases, with 13 bases lying between them. The germline V gene encodes CDR1 LGHDT and CDR2 YNNKEL (reference sequence). This CDR3 is CASSLTGRGYTF. Written as DNA, the CDR3 is TGTGCCAGCAGTCTCACAGGGAGAGGCTACACCTTC.

This clone has only one observation. The chain carries TRBV5-1 and TRBJ2-4, with a possible D match to TRBD2 (6 bases). Germline lookup yields CDR1 SGHRS and CDR2 YFSETQ. Trimming removed 4 bases at V and 3 bases at J, with 20 bases between. The CDR3 covers 17 residues. The CDR3 DNA sequence: TGCGCCAGCAGCAGAAGCGGGCTAAGCGCAGGCAAAAACATTCAGTACTTC. This gives the protein CASSRSGLSAGKNIQYF. The full variable domain, in which reference TRBV5-1 and TRBJ2-4 provide the parts outside the CDR3, is KAGVTQTPRYLIKTRGQQVTLSCSPISGHRSVSWYQQTPGQGLQFLFEYFSETQRNKGNFPGRFSGRQFSNSRSEMNVSTLELGDSALYLCASSRSGLSAGKNIQYFGAGTRLSVL.

This sequence joins TRBV5-1 and TRBJ2-2; TRBD2 matches 14 bases. J lost 8 bases, V lost 4 bases, and 7 bases had no gene match. This CDR3 region has 16 residues. Germline assignment: CDR1 SGHRS and CDR2 YFSETQ. The CDR3 DNA reads TGCGCCAGCAGCCCGGGACTAGCGGGAGTCGCGGGGGAGCTGTTTTTT. Translating it yields CASSPGLAGVAGELFF. Supplemented by reference TRBV5-1 and TRBJ2-2, the full variable domain reads KAGVTQTPRYLIKTRGQQVTLSCSPISGHRSVSWYQQTPGQGLQFLFEYFSETQRNKGNFPGRFSGRQFSNSRSEMNVSTLELGDSALYLCASSPGLAGVAGELFFGEGSRLTVL.

This sequence joins TRBV10-3 and TRBJ2-7; D unclear. The CDR3 runs to 12 residues. Trimming left V 4 bases short and J 4 bases short, with 8 bases between. CDR1 and CDR2 (germline): ENHRY, SYGVKD. The CDR3 bases are TGTGCCATCAGTGGTAGTCCTTACGAGCAGTACTTC. Translation: CAISGSPYEQYF.

The genes are TRBV10-1 and TRBJ1-1, with D possibly matching TRBD1 (6 bases). CDR1 and CDR2 (germline): WNHNN, SYGVQD (reference sequence). V gave up 3 bases and J gave up 6 bases, with 14 bases separating them. CDR3 size: 14 residues. The CDR3 loop is CASSDGVEGAEAFF. The CDR3 nucleotides read TGCGCCAGCAGTGACGGGGTCGAGGGGGCTGAAGCTTTCTTT.

The chain carries TRBV20-1 and TRBJ1-1; D call uncertain. CDR3 length: 12 amino acids. From germline, CDR1 is DFQATT and CDR2 SNEGSKA (reference sequence). The ends were cut back, 3 bases at V and 3 bases at J, with 8 bases in the middle. CDR3: CSASNLDTEAFF. CDR3 bases: TGCAGTGCTAGTAACTTGGACACTGAAGCTTTCTTT.

This sequence joins TRBV9 and TRBJ1-2; D might be TRBD1 (6 bases). The CDR3 loop spans 14 amino acids. The germline gives CDR1 SGDLS, CDR2 YYNGEE. Trimming cost V 4 bases and J 3 bases, with 13 bases left between them. The CDR3 bases are TGTGCCAGCAGCCTCCTTGGGGGCGACTATGGCTACACCTTC. This sequence encodes CASSLLGGDYGYTF.

The V gene is TRBV5-1, the J gene TRBJ2-1, with D unresolved. Germline loops: CDR1 SGHRS, CDR2 YFSETQ. The CDR3 has 15 amino acids. The V end lost 4 bases, the J end lost 0 bases, and 11 bases lay between the germline ends. CDR3 bases: TGCGCCAGCAGCCCCGACATCAGCTCCTACAATGAGCAGTTCTTC. Its protein is CASSPDISSYNEQFF.

The chain links TRBV19 to TRBJ2-7; D is perhaps TRBD2 (6 bases). Per germline, CDR1 LNHDA and CDR2 SQIVND (reference sequence). V was trimmed by 5 bases and J by 3 bases, leaving 17 bases between them. The CDR3 length is 15 residues. The CDR3: CASSSPGTSVYEQYF. The CDR3 region has the DNA TGTGCCAGTAGTTCCCCAGGGACTTCAGTCTACGAGCAGTACTTC.

V is TRBV7-9 and J is TRBJ2-3; tentatively, D is TRBD2 (6 bases). In germline, CDR1 is SEHNR, CDR2 FQNEAQ (reference sequence). V was trimmed by 4 bases and J by 2 bases, leaving 16 bases between them. The CDR3 is 16 residues long. The CDR3 loop reads CASSSNRDSHTDTQYF. In nucleotides, the CDR3 is TGTGCCAGCAGCTCTAACCGGGACTCTCACACAGATACGCAGTATTTT.

The chain is built from TRBV20-1 and TRBJ2-7; possibly TRBD1 for D (6 bases). The germline CDR1 and CDR2 sequences are DFQATT and SNEGSKA (reference sequence). With 6 bases removed from V and 3 bases from J, the gap between germline ends came to 9 bases. This CDR3 region has 11 residues. The CDR3 is CSADRRYEQYF. Here the CDR3 DNA reads TGCAGTGCCGACAGGCGCTACGAGCAGTACTTC.

The chain couples TRBV6-2 or TRBV6-3 to TRBJ1-6; 7 nucleotides agree with TRBD1. V lost 4 bases, J lost 7 bases, and 4 bases stayed unmatched. The CDR3 contains 14 residues. Germline CDR1 reads MNHEY; CDR2 reads SVGEGT. CDR3 DNA: TGTGCCAGCAGTTCGACAGGGCCCAATTCACCCCTCCACTTT. Protein: CASSSTGPNSPLHF.